Detailed here is one T cell receptor (beta chain). As yet, its antigen is unknown. A multiplex PCR was run with 60 Vbeta primers and 13 Jbeta primers. Sequencing was performed with immunoSEQ multiplex PCR; in TCRdb, only in-frame clones are kept and a portion is missing. This table has approximately 300,000 clones, roughly 80% appearing once. The data were obtained in a study of cytomegalovirus exposure and HLA in healthy donors. General study results and limits: V- and J-gene trimming of TCR beta was linked (in a later analysis) to a missense DCLRE1C variant.

The CDR3 loop spans 14 amino acids. From germline, CDR1 is SGDLS and CDR2 YYNGEE. Trimming took off 0 bases at V and 1 base at J, with 4 bases between the two ends. The source is a girl aged 2 to 10 in good health and CMV-seronegative. Material for sequencing was PBMCs. The V call is TRBV9, the J call TRBJ2-2; D not certain. CDR3 residues: CASSVDGNTGELFF. The CDR3 coding sequence is TGTGCCAGCAGCGTAGACGGGAACACCGGGGAGCTGTTTTTT. Supplemented by reference TRBV9 and TRBJ2-2, the full variable domain reads DSGVTQTPKHLITATGQRVTLRCSPRSGDLSVYWYQQSLDQGLQFLIQYYNGEERAKGNILERFSAQQFPDLHSELNLSSLELGDSALYFCASSVDGNTGELFFGEGSRLTVL.